What follows are 18 T cell receptor beta chains derived from one specimen sequenced in a study of radiotherapy plus CTLA-4 blockade in lung cancer. Clones were sequenced by immunoSEQ multiplex PCR, and TCRdb holds only the in-frame ones, with some missing. The sample yields 85,000 to 90,000 clones, more than 85% seen once. The sequencing used peripheral blood, collected from a patient treated with radiotherapy plus ipilimumab. These receptors originate from a human donor with non-small cell lung cancer that progressed on radiotherapy plus ipilimumab.

The chain has TRBV7-6 and TRBJ1-4; maybe TRBD1 (6 bases). Germline V lookup: CDR1 SGHVS, CDR2 FNYEAQ. The CDR3 consists of 13 residues. V was clipped by 5 bases and J by 7 bases, with 11 bases between them. CDR3 sequence: CASSHGGAEKLFF. Here the CDR3 DNA reads TGTGCCAGCAGCCATGGGGGGGCTGAAAAACTGTTTTTT.

The rearrangement joins TRBV30 to TRBJ2-3; D remains ambiguous. V lost 0 bases, J lost 1 base, and 2 bases lay in between. This CDR3 region has 12 residues. In germline, CDR1 is GTSNPN, CDR2 SVGIG (reference sequence). The CDR3 here is CAWSVGTDTQYF. The CDR3 DNA follows: TGTGCCTGGAGTGTGGGCACAGATACGCAGTATTTT.

J is TRBJ2-3 and V is TRBV5-1, with 14 bases matching TRBD2. Germline lookup yields CDR1 SGHRS and CDR2 YFSETQ. This CDR3 region has 17 residues. J lost 2 bases, V lost 3 bases, and 5 bases had no gene match. The CDR3 spells CASSSGTSGGNTDTQYF. The DNA of the CDR3 is TGCGCCAGCAGCTCCGGGACTAGCGGGGGTAACACAGATACGCAGTATTTT.

V is TRBV2 and J is TRBJ2-5, with D perhaps matching TRBD1 (5 bases). V lost 7 bases to trimming and J lost 3 bases, with 12 bases between them. Germline V gene sequence: CDR1 SNHLY, CDR2 FYNNEI. The CDR3 spans 13 residues. CDR3 coding DNA: TGTGCCAGCACCCAGGGAAATAAAGAGACCCAGTACTTC. This encodes CASTQGNKETQYF.

The genes are TRBV19 and TRBJ2-7, with 7 bases that match TRBD1. V lost 5 bases and J lost 0; bases outside the gene matches: 4. CDR3 length equals 14 residues. The germline CDR1 and CDR2 sequences are LNHDA and SQIVND (reference sequence). In DNA form, the CDR3 reads TGTGCCAGTAGTCCACAGGGGAACTCCTACGAGCAGTACTTC. Residues: CASSPQGNSYEQYF.

The V and J genes are TRBV4-3 and TRBJ1-3; 7 bases map to TRBD1. Germline CDR1 reads LGHNA; CDR2 reads YSLEER. This CDR3 is 17 amino acids long. The V and J ends lost 0 bases and 0 bases, in that order; junction bases with no gene match: 5. The CDR3 reads CASSQEQGRGSGNTIYF. The CDR3, as DNA: TGCGCCAGCAGCCAAGAACAGGGGCGCGGCTCTGGAAACACCATATATTTT.

This chain uses TRBV2 with TRBJ1-1; TRBD1 aligns across 11 bases. The CDR3 runs 15 residues. Germline lookup yields CDR1 SNHLY and CDR2 FYNNEI. Trimming at V came to 2 bases and at J to 4 bases, leaving 3 bases not matched to a gene. Written as DNA, the CDR3 is TGTGCCAGCAGTGAATACGGGACAGGGGGCACTGAAGCTTTCTTT. Translated: CASSEYGTGGTEAFF.

The chain carries TRBV5-8 and TRBJ2-5; 9 bases are a match to TRBD2. The V and J ends lost 7 bases and 1 base, in that order; junction bases with no gene match: 8. The germline V gene has CDR1 SGHTS and CDR2 YDEGEE. CDR3 length equals 15 residues. Written as DNA, the CDR3 is TGTGCCAGCCGGGGACTAGCCCTGCCCCAAGAGACCCAGTACTTC. This sequence encodes CASRGLALPQETQYF.

The genes are TRBV18 and TRBJ1-2; tentative D call: TRBD1 (5 bases). V was shortened by 3 bases and J by 6 bases, with 8 bases between the two germline ends. The CDR3 length is 12 residues. Germline V lookup: CDR1 KGHSH, CDR2 LQKENI. This CDR3 reads CASSPGRDGYTF. The CDR3 DNA follows: TGTGCCAGCTCACCCGGCAGGGATGGCTACACCTTC.

This clone was observed a handful of times. The V call is TRBV2, the J call TRBJ2-5, with 7 nucleotides matching TRBD1. Germline CDR1 SNHLY, CDR2 FYNNEI. The trim removed 11 bases at V and 5 bases at J, leaving 14 bases unmatched. The CDR3 loop spans 14 amino acids. The CDR3 coding sequence is TGTGCCGCCTCAGGGGGAGCAGCCAGGGAGACCCAGTACTTC. This encodes CAASGGAARETQYF. Supplemented by reference TRBV2 and TRBJ2-5, the full variable domain reads EPEVTQTPSHQVTQMGQEVILRCVPISNHLYFYWYRQILGQKVEFLVSFYNNEISEKSEIFDDQFSVERPDGSNFTLKIRSTKLEDSAMYFCAASGGAARETQYFGPGTRLLVL.

V is TRBV19 and J is TRBJ2-6; D perhaps matches TRBD1 (5 bases). The CDR3 consists of 15 residues. V lost 1 base and J lost 6, with 10 bases in between. In germline, CDR1 is LNHDA, CDR2 SQIVND (reference sequence). The CDR3 here is CASSIAQGQANVLTF. In DNA form, the CDR3 reads TGTGCCAGTAGTATAGCCCAAGGACAGGCCAACGTCCTGACTTTC. The whole variable domain, remainder taken from reference TRBV19 and TRBJ2-6, is DGGITQSPKYLFRKEGQNVTLSCEQNLNHDAMYWYRQDPGQGLRLIYYSQIVNDFQKGDIAEGYSVSREKKESFPLTVTSAQKNPTAFYLCASSIAQGQANVLTFGAGSRLTVL.

The chain couples TRBV5-6 to TRBJ1-2, with D tentatively TRBD1 (6 bases). Trimming pared 3 bases from V and 8 bases from J, leaving 14 bases between. From germline, CDR1 is SGHDT and CDR2 YYEEEE. The CDR3 spans 13 residues. CDR3 loop: CASSYPGVSGYTF. For the CDR3, the DNA is TGTGCCAGCAGCTATCCAGGGGTGAGCGGCTACACCTTC.

The chain links TRBV7-2 to TRBJ2-7; TRBD2 matches at 8 bases. J was trimmed by 2 bases and V by 3 bases; bases with no gene match: 6. Germline assignment: CDR1 SGHTA and CDR2 FQGNSA. The CDR3 sequence is 15 residues long. The CDR3 sequence: CASSFGGRTPYEQYF. In DNA, the CDR3 is TGTGCCAGCAGCTTCGGCGGGAGGACCCCCTACGAGCAGTACTTC.

The rearrangement links TRBV7-9 to TRBJ2-7; D unresolved. Trimming pared 0 bases from V and 5 bases from J, leaving 2 bases between. The CDR3 covers 11 residues. CDR1 and CDR2 (germline): SEHNR, FQNEAQ (reference sequence). In nucleotides, the CDR3 is TGTGCCAGCAGCTTAGCGGACGAGCAGTACTTC. Translation gives CASSLADEQYF.

V gene TRBV19 combines with J gene TRBJ2-1; 7 bases fit TRBD2. The CDR3 is 14 residues long. Per germline, CDR1 LNHDA and CDR2 SQIVND (reference sequence). J lost 2 bases, V lost 10 bases, and 8 bases had no gene match. The CDR3 DNA is TGTGCCACCCGGAAAGCGGGACCCTACAATGAGCAGTTCTTC. Its translation is CATRKAGPYNEQFF.

CDR3: CASSLWASDQPQHF. CDR3 nucleotide sequence: TGTGCCAGCAGCCTTTGGGCAAGTGATCAGCCCCAGCATTTT. This chain uses TRBV7-2 with TRBJ1-5; D unresolved. Trimming shortened V by 5 bases and J by 5 bases, and 13 bases separated the two germline ends. The CDR3 covers 14 residues. Germline V gene lookup returns CDR1 SGHTA and CDR2 FQGNSA. Variable domain in full (rest from reference TRBV7-2 and TRBJ1-5): GAGVSQSPSNKVTEKGKDVELRCDPISGHTALYWYRQSLGQGLEFLIYFQGNSAPDKSGLPSDRFSAERTGGSVSTLTIQRTQQEDSAVYLCASSLWASDQPQHFGDGTRLSIL.

This chain connects TRBV7-3 to TRBJ2-2; D not certain. The germline gives CDR1 SGHTA, CDR2 FQGTGA. This CDR3 contains 19 residues. Trimming pared 1 base from V and 5 bases from J, leaving 23 bases between. CDR3 nucleotides: TGTGCCAGCAGCTTAAACCCCCTAGGAAGGGCGCGTCGGACCGGGGAGCTGTTTTTT. This gives the protein CASSLNPLGRARRTGELFF.

The chain uses TRBV29-1 and TRBJ2-1; 14 nucleotides align to TRBD2. The length of the CDR3 is 16 residues. CDR1 is SQVTM, CDR2 ANQGSEA, per germline. The V gene end was trimmed by 7 bases and the J gene end by 9 bases; junction bases not matched to a gene: 14. Here the CDR3 DNA reads TGCAGCGCTCTCCTCGGGACTAGCGGGAGACTCGGTGAGCAGTTCTTC. This sequence encodes CSALLGTSGRLGEQFF.